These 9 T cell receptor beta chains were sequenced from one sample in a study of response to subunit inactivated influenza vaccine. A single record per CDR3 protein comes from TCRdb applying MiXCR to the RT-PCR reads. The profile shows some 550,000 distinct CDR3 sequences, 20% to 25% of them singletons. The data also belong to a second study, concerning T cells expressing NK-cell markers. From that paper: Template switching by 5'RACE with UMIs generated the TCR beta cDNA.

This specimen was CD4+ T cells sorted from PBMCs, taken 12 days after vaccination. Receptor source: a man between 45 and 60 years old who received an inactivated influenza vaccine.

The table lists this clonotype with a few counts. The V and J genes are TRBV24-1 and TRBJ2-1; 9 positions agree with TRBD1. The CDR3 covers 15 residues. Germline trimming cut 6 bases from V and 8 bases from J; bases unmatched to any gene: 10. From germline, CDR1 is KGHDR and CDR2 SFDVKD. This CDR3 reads CATSKGDRGWDEQFF. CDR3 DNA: TGTGCCACCAGTAAAGGAGACAGGGGGTGGGATGAGCAGTTCTTC.

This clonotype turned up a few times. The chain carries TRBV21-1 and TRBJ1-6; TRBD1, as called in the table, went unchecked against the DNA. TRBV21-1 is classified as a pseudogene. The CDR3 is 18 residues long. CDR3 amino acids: CASSKVAGSPSYNSPLHF. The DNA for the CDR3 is TGTGCCAGCAGCAAAGTGGCAGGGAGCCCCTCCTATAATTCACCCCTCCACTTT.

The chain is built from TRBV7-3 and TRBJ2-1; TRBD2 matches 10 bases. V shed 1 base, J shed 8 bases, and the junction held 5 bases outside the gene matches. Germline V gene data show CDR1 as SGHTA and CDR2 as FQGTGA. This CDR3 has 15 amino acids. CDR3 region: CASSLRGTSGDEQFF. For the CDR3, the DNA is TGTGCCAGCAGCTTAAGGGGAACTAGCGGGGATGAGCAGTTCTTC.

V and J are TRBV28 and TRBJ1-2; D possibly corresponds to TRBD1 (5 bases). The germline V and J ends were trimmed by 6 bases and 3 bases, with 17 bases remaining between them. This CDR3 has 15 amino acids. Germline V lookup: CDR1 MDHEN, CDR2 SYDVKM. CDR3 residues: CASSPGQGKHYGYTF. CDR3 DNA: TGTGCCAGCAGCCCCGGGCAGGGCAAGCACTATGGCTACACCTTC.

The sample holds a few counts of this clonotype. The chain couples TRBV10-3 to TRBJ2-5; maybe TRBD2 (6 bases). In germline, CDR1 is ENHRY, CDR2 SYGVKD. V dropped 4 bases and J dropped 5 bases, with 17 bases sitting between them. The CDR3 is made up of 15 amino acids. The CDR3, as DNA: TGTGCCATCAGTGCTGGATCAGCGGGTCTGGAGACCCAGTACTTC. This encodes CAISAGSAGLETQYF.

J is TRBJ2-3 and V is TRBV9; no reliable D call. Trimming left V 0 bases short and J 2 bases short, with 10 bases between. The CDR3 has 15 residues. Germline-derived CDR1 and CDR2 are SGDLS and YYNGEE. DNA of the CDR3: TGTGCCAGCAGCGTAGAAAGGTTTTACACAGATACGCAGTATTTT. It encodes CASSVERFYTDTQYF.

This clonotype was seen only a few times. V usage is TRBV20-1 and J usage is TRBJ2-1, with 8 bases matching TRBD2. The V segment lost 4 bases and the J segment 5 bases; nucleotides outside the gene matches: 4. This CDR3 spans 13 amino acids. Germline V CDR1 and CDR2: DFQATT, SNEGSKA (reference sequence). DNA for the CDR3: TGCAGTGCTATGACTAGCGCTCACAATGAGCAGTTCTTC. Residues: CSAMTSAHNEQFF.

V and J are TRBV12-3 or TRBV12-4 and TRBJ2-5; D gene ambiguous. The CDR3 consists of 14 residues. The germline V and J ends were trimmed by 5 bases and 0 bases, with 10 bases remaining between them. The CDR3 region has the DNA TGTGCCAGCAGTCCCGGAGATTACCAAGAGACCCAGTACTTC. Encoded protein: CASSPGDYQETQYF.

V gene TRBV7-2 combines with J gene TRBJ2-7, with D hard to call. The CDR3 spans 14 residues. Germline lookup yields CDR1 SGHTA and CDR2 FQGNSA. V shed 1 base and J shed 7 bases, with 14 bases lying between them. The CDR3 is CASSLEGSLGEQYF. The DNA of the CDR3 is TGTGCCAGCAGCTTAGAGGGATCTTTGGGAGAGCAGTACTTC.